This T cell receptor beta chain was observed in a study of blood T cell repertoires in COVID-19. Study-wide context: Acute and convalescent COVID-19 specimens originated in the United States, Italy and Spain.

The V end lost 2 bases, the J end lost 0 bases, and 17 bases lay between the germline ends. The CDR3 runs 18 residues. CDR1 and CDR2 (germline): SEHNR, FQNEAQ (reference sequence). Methods used by the authors: For nucleated cells, counts were estimated from reference gene primer amplification. The repertoire was sequenced with immunoSEQ multiplex PCR; TCRdb's copy has only in-frame clones and lacks some. V and J calls and clone size come straight from that table; D and trimming were deduced from the DNA. Of nearly 250,000 clones listed, 70% to 85% are singletons. This sequence joins TRBV7-9 and TRBJ1-3; D remains ambiguous. The sequenced sample was peripheral blood. The clonotype was recovered from a woman of 80 years or more with acute or convalescent COVID-19. The CDR3 is CASSLLEGNGLSGNTIYF. CDR3 coding DNA: TGTGCCAGCAGCTTATTGGAGGGAAACGGTCTCTCTGGAAACACCATATATTTT.